This T cell receptor (beta chain) was recovered during a study of shared clonotypes between healthy human individuals (dated by TCRdb to 2019 to 2021). Some background on the complete study: The cohort comprised a couple of women and a few men aged 18 to 49 years. For each donor, CD4 naive and CD4 memory were each run on three plates, CD8 naive on two plates, and CD8 memory on one plate. To estimate repertoire size and how much clonotype sharing occurs between individuals, the study deeply sequenced the blood TCR repertoires of about five healthy adults. Different laboratories and diverse techniques were used to prepare libraries and sequence TCR repertoires, to increase sequencing depth and limit assay-specific biases. Between about 0.8 and 9 billion PBMCs per donor were obtained by leukapheresis.

Notes on this clone: The antigen it binds to is not known. No qualities accompany the bases; no much larger clone lies one base away.

The donors were healthy, HIV-negative adults with no recently reported acute infections or vaccinations. All donors were Caucasian adults living in Nashville, Tennessee, USA. CD4+ T cells were enriched through magnetic negative selection, after which naive cells were positively selected on CD45RA and the remaining negative fraction served as the memory subset. Blood was obtained by leukapheresis, after which PBMCs were separated by Ficoll-Histopaque density gradient centrifugation and cryopreserved in liquid nitrogen vapor phase. Analytical flow cytometry was used to check the purity and quantity of every magnetically sorted T cell population. From each sorted fraction, genomic DNA was isolated and quantified by UV absorbance on a Nanodrop 2000c. Results and caveats for the whole study, not just this receptor: Incomplete sequencing was indicated by rarefaction of sorted-subset datasets, despite the large sequencing depth. Because the study included only a small number of donors, the genetic and exposure-history diversity represented was limited. Estimated clonotype richness was generally larger for naive than for memory subsets. Higher generation probabilities were observed for clonotypes shared by all four sorted-subset donors than for non-shared clonotypes. Only blood was sampled, and tissue TCR repertoires likely differ from those in blood. Based on pairwise subsampling, the degree of clonotype sharing among donors was expected to be affected by sequencing depth. Sharing across a few donors was observed for 4.5% to 6.5% of naive CD4, 3% to 3.5% of naive CD8, about 2.5% of memory CD4, and around 0.4% of memory CD8 clonotypes.

Using the deep immunoSEQ assay, TCR CDR3 regions were amplified from genomic DNA by multiplex PCR. Extracted genomic DNA from each cell subset was spread evenly across all wells of several immunoSEQ 96-well plates, with each plate serving as a replicate. For sorted subsets, each replicate PCR was loaded with around 220 ng genomic DNA, equivalent to some 27,000 T cell genomes. Purified libraries were measured with a Qubit 3.0 fluorometer, size-checked on a Bioanalyzer 2100, and measured again with the KAPA Library Quantification kit. A separate single-read 150-cycle Illumina NextSeq 550 flow cell was used to sequence each immunoSEQ 96-well plate. As for the authors' bioinformatics: Because only junctional sequences without quality scores were contained in the immunoSEQ output, filtering matching that applied to full-length reads could not be performed. To assign V/J genes and CDR3, sequences were annotated against IMGT germline references using PyIR, a Python wrapper for IgBLAST v1.9. Reads were filtered out if the reads had weak V/J assignments (E-value above 1e-6), no CDR3, stop codons, out-of-frame junctions, or ambiguous translated residues. V3J clonotypes were defined as sequences sharing an identical inferred V gene, J gene, and CDR3 amino acid sequence. Percentage overlap between repertoires was computed as shared unique clonotypes divided by the size of the smaller repertoire. Repertoire richness was assessed with RTK rarefaction, the Chao1 estimator, and Recon v2.1 estimates of unobserved clonotypes. Generation probabilities for all TCRbeta clonotypes obtained by the gDNA method from a handful of donors were computed using OLGA. In TCRdb, the immuneACCESS table is reduced to in-frame sequences with V and J assigned. These tables do not hold every clone; where another copy was compared, an unresolved V gene accounts for under half, and the others remain unexplained. Clone size and the V and J calls come from that table; the DNA yielded D and trimming. This sample is represented by approximately 2.1 million clones; approximately 95% of them were singletons. The top ten clones comprise 0.39% of the sample.

The CDR3 starts with the cysteine, ends with the phenylalanine, and has 15 residues. Kept here is only the CDR3 DNA, which spans 45 bases and is read in frame from base 1. The germline V gene encodes CDR1 SEHNR and CDR2 FQNEAQ (reference sequence). V ends up 5 bases short and J 0 bases short, with an unmatched junction base count of 7. The TCR was taken from a man between 18 and 29 years old in good health. Some clones in this sample may be carry-over from other donors' samples. Sequenced: naive CD4+ T cells from PBMCs. The sample's cell subset or site label, in plain terms: CD45RA+ positively selected. The V and J genes are TRBV7-9 and TRBJ2-7; a stretch of 7 junction bases matches TRBD1. The bases read TGTGCCAGCAGCGAGAGGGGGCGAGGCTCCTACGAGCAGTACTTC. Its protein is CASSERGRGSYEQYF. Where the CDR3 stops, the reference TRBV7-9 and TRBJ2-7 genes take over; the full variable domain is DTGVSQNPRHKITKRGQNVTFRCDPISEHNRLYWYRQTLGQGPEFLTYFQNEAQLEKSRLLSDRFSAERPKGSFSTLEIQRTEQGDSAMYLCASSERGRGSYEQYFGPGTRLTVT.